This T cell receptor beta chain comes out of a study of CD8 T cells in Susac syndrome. General study findings and limits: The TCR sequencing and HLA analysis in the study involved a relatively small number of individuals, as the study acknowledged.

Sequencing of TCR beta was undertaken in CD8+ and CD4+ T cells derived from blood. Controls were healthy donors (matched for age and sex). A word on this clonotype: Its cognate antigen is unknown.

Random hexamers were used to reverse transcribe the RNA input (about 0.45 to 1 ug). The amplification used immunoSEQ multiplex PCR on TCR beta CDR3; it spanned 54 Vbeta and 13 Jbeta. MiXCR, applied by TCRdb to the immunoSEQ multiplex PCR reads, yields one record per CDR3 protein. Found here are about 200,000 distinct CDR3 sequences, 85% to 95% of them singletons; the top ten hold approximately 0.094%. Trimming took off 4 bases at V and 6 bases at J, with 19 bases between the two ends. The CDR3 spans 15 residues. In germline, CDR1 is KGHSH, CDR2 LQKENI. The chain uses TRBV18 and TRBJ2-7; the D gene is possibly TRBD1 (6 bases). The specimen was CD4+ T cells from PBMCs. This TCR came from a human donor in good health. CDR3: CASSRARGPGGEQYF. The CDR3 DNA is TGTGCCAGCTCACGGGCCAGGGGCCCAGGAGGCGAGCAGTACTTC.